The entry below gives a single TCR beta chain sequence along with its context. The data derive from a study of technical replicates of blood from several donors. The CDR3 extends over 18 amino acids. Here immunoSEQ multiplex PCR was the method, and the copy in TCRdb shows in-frame clones only, minus some. The sample contains around 83,000 clones, roughly 93% of which appear only once. The sequencing sample was made of T cells isolated from PBMCs. This sequence originates from a human donor in good health. The J gene is TRBJ1-5, the V gene TRBV21-1; TRBD1 is the table's D call and was not checked against the DNA. TRBV21-1 is described as a pseudogene. CDR3 coding DNA: TGTGCCAGCACCGCTTACTACTCTGACGGACATAGCAATCAGCCCCAGCATTTT. Its protein is CASTAYYSDGHSNQPQHF.